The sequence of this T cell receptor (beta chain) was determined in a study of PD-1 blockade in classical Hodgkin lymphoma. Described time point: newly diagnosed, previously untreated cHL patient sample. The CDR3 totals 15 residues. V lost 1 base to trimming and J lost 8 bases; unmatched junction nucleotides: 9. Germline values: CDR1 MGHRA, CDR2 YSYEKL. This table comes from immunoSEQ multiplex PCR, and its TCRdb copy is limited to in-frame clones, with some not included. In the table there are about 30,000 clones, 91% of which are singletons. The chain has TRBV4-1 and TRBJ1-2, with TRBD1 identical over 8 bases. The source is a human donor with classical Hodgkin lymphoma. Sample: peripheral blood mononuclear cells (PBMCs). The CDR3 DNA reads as TGCGCCAGCAGCCAAGGGTCGCAGGGGGCGTTAGGCTACACCTTC. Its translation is CASSQGSQGALGYTF.